This is a list of T cell receptor beta chains from one sample in a study of T cells after yellow fever vaccination. Using its own MiXCR run on the 5' RACE reads, TCRdb lists one record per CDR3 protein. The sample yields a few hundred thousand distinct CDR3 sequences, 10% to 15% seen once. The sequenced sample was CD4+ T cells sorted from PBMCs, obtained 45 days after the yellow fever booster vaccination. Receptor source: a man aged 25-45 years who received the YFV17D yellow fever vaccine. Each CDR3 is given with its conserved first and last residue. Fields, in order: D gene, clone size, J gene, V gene, CDR3 protein, CDR3 DNA. A D gene is named only where the DNA matches it firmly. Size tells how often a clone was seen (once, few, many) or the class of an expanded clone, and some rows leave it out.

-	-	TRBJ2-3	TRBV5-1	CASRDSSSTDTQYF	TGCGCCAGCAGGGACAGTAGTAGCACAGATACGCAGTATTTT
-	few	TRBJ2-3	TRBV6-1	CASSQRKTGNTDTQYF	TGTGCCAGCAGTCAGCGAAAGACGGGGAACACAGATACGCAGTATTTT
TRBD2	many	TRBJ2-1	TRBV11-2	CASSPRTSGSAYNEQFF	TGTGCCAGCAGCCCACGGACTAGCGGGAGTGCTTACAATGAGCAGTTCTTC
TRBD2	-	TRBJ2-1	TRBV12-3/TRBV12-4	CAFSLKGTPRTTSGEQFF	TGTGCCTTCAGTTTGAAGGGGACCCCACGAACTACTAGCGGAGAGCAGTTCTTC
-	-	TRBJ2-5	TRBV20-1	CSARDSGKGQETQYF	TGCAGTGCTAGAGATTCAGGGAAAGGGCAAGAGACCCAGTACTTC
TRBD2	-	TRBJ2-1	TRBV5-1	CASSLVLAEGNEQFF	TGCGCCAGCAGCTTGGTACTAGCGGAAGGCAATGAGCAGTTCTTC
-	-	TRBJ1-5	TRBV6-5	CASSLEGVGSQPQHF	TGTGCCAGCAGTCTCGAAGGGGTGGGGAGCCAGCCCCAGCATTTT
TRBD1	few	TRBJ2-1	TRBV7-8	CASSTRTGYEQFF	TGTGCCAGCAGCACCCGGACAGGCTATGAGCAGTTCTTC
-	few	TRBJ2-6	TRBV12-3/TRBV12-4	CASSSPGSGANVLTF	TGTGCCAGCAGTTCCCCGGGCTCTGGGGCCAACGTCCTGACTTTC
TRBD1	-	TRBJ1-1	TRBV5-1	CASSSGTGYTEAFF	TGCGCCAGCAGCTCAGGGACAGGGTACACTGAAGCTTTCTTT
TRBD2	-	TRBJ2-7	TRBV3-1	CASSQLAGGTYEQYF	TGTGCCAGCAGCCAGCTAGCGGGAGGCACCTACGAGCAGTACTTC
TRBD2	-	TRBJ2-7	TRBV25-1	CASSSTSGLYEQYF	TGTGCCAGCAGTTCGACTAGCGGGCTCTACGAGCAGTACTTC
-	few	TRBJ1-2	TRBV4-3	CASSQDYAKNYGYTF	TGCGCCAGCAGCCAAGATTACGCAAAAAACTATGGCTACACCTTC
-	-	TRBJ2-5	TRBV7-9	CASSLVSLSGKETQYF	TGTGCCAGCAGCTTAGTTTCGCTTTCGGGGAAAGAGACCCAGTACTTC
-	few	TRBJ1-2	TRBV5-4	CASSGSGREYYGYTF	TGTGCCAGCAGCGGTAGTGGCCGGGAGTACTATGGCTACACCTTC
TRBD1	-	TRBJ2-6	TRBV20-1	CSARSLDRISTSGANVLTF	TGCAGTGCTAGATCCCTGGACAGGATCTCAACCTCTGGGGCCAACGTCCTGACTTTC
-	-	TRBJ2-3	TRBV29-1	CSANTDTQYF	TGCAGCGCCAACACAGATACGCAGTATTTT
-	-	TRBJ1-5	TRBV20-1	CSATLDDGVNQPQHF	TGCAGTGCTACCCTGGATGACGGGGTTAATCAGCCCCAGCATTTT
-	few	TRBJ2-5	TRBV29-1	CSVERTEETQYF	TGCAGCGTTGAGCGGACTGAAGAGACCCAGTACTTC
-	-	TRBJ2-2	TRBV5-1	CASGGFTRNTGELFF	TGCGCCAGCGGGGGTTTTACACGGAACACCGGGGAGCTGTTTTTT
TRBD2	few	TRBJ2-3	TRBV5-1	CASSMLAGGTDTQYF	TGCGCCAGCAGCATGCTAGCGGGAGGCACAGATACGCAGTATTTT
-	few	TRBJ1-2	TRBV5-1	CASSPQSGFDGYTF	TGCGCCAGCAGCCCTCAGTCGGGATTCGATGGCTACACCTTC
-	few	TRBJ1-2	TRBV27	CASSFVGYYGYTF	TGTGCCAGCAGTTTTGTCGGATACTATGGCTACACCTTC
TRBD2	many	TRBJ2-3	TRBV7-2	CASSLGGLAADTQYF	TGTGCCAGCAGCCTAGGGGGACTAGCGGCAGATACGCAGTATTTT
-	many	TRBJ2-1	TRBV5-1	CASSLASREQFF	TGCGCCAGCAGCTTGGCTAGCAGGGAGCAGTTCTTC
TRBD2	few	TRBJ2-7	TRBV5-1	CASSPLAGSSYEQYF	TGCGCCAGCAGCCCCTTAGCGGGGTCCTCCTACGAGCAGTACTTC
-	few	TRBJ2-1	TRBV7-9	CASSSGKYNEQFF	TGTGCCAGCAGCTCCGGGAAATACAATGAGCAGTTCTTC
-	-	TRBJ2-2	TRBV27	CATVRGYPNTGELFF	TGTGCCACCGTCCGTGGCTACCCGAACACCGGGGAGCTGTTTTTT
-	few	TRBJ1-5	TRBV20-1	CSARKGPAGQPQHF	TGCAGTGCTAGGAAGGGACCGGCCGGGCAGCCCCAGCATTTT
TRBD1	few	TRBJ2-1	TRBV5-1	CASSLEDRTYNEQFF	TGCGCCAGCAGCTTGGAGGACAGGACCTACAATGAGCAGTTCTTC
-	-	TRBJ2-5	TRBV20-1	CSALLMTQYF	TGCAGTGCCCTTCTAATGACCCAGTACTTC
TRBD2	-	TRBJ2-1	TRBV19	CASRTGLAGGVWNNEQFF	TGTGCCAGTAGAACCGGACTAGCGGGAGGGGTATGGAACAATGAGCAGTTCTTC
TRBD2	few	TRBJ2-4	TRBV20-1	CSAPGAGGVKNIQYF	TGCAGTGCTCCCGGGGCGGGAGGGGTCAAAAACATTCAGTACTTC
-	many	TRBJ2-1	TRBV7-6	CASSLLEFF	TGTGCCAGCAGCCTCCTCGAGTTCTTC
-	-	TRBJ2-3	TRBV7-2	CASSLAPSREYF	TGTGCCAGCAGCTTAGCCCCTAGTAGGGAGTATTTT
-	-	TRBJ2-7	TRBV20-1	CSASRDRTYEQYF	TGCAGTGCTAGCCGGGACCGAACCTACGAGCAGTACTTC
TRBD2	once	TRBJ2-3	TRBV7-2	CASSTDSGSRTDTQYF	TGTGCCAGCAGCACCGATAGCGGGAGTCGGACAGATACGCAGTATTTT
-	few	TRBJ2-1	TRBV21-1	CASIPPGQRDYNEQFF	TGTGCCAGCATCCCGCCCGGGCAGCGGGACTACAATGAGCAGTTCTTC
-	few	TRBJ2-5	TRBV7-9	CASSLAGDPSQTQYF	TGTGCCAGCAGCTTAGCTGGGGATCCCTCGCAGACCCAGTACTTC
-	few	TRBJ2-7	TRBV18	CASSPSDRFSYEQYF	TGTGCCAGCTCACCCAGCGACAGATTCTCCTACGAGCAGTACTTC
TRBD2	few	TRBJ2-2	TRBV9	CASSVASGRRLGGELFF	TGTGCCAGCAGCGTAGCTAGCGGGAGGCGCCTGGGCGGGGAGCTGTTTTTT
-	-	TRBJ2-7	TRBV24-1	CATSDGTPSYEQYF	TGTGCCACCAGTGATGGGACACCCTCCTACGAGCAGTACTTC
TRBD1	-	TRBJ2-7	TRBV7-9	CASSFTGASYEQYF	TGTGCCAGCAGCTTTACAGGGGCATCCTACGAGCAGTACTTC
TRBD2	few	TRBJ2-1	TRBV6-1	CASSRGGAPANEQFF	TGTGCCAGCAGCCGCGGGGGGGCCCCCGCCAATGAGCAGTTCTTC
-	-	TRBJ2-7	TRBV11-1	CASSYNRGRSYEQYF	TGTGCCAGCAGCTATAACCGGGGCCGATCCTACGAGCAGTACTTC
-	-	TRBJ2-7	TRBV20-1	CSAPAGTVNSYEQYF	TGCAGTGCTCCGGCCGGGACGGTGAACTCCTACGAGCAGTACTTC
-	many	TRBJ2-5	TRBV20-1	CSVRSPGLFQETQYF	TGCAGTGTCCGTTCACCGGGACTGTTCCAAGAGACCCAGTACTTC
TRBD1	-	TRBJ2-7	TRBV12-3/TRBV12-4	CATGGQGSYEQYF	TGTGCCACAGGGGGACAGGGCTCCTACGAGCAGTACTTC
TRBD2	-	TRBJ2-4	TRBV20-1	CSATKGTSGSRDIQYF	TGCAGTGCTACCAAAGGGACTAGCGGGAGCCGGGACATTCAGTACTTC
TRBD2	-	TRBJ2-3	TRBV20-1	CSAPTSGRGDTQYF	TGCAGTGCTCCGACTAGCGGGAGGGGAGATACGCAGTATTTT
-	-	TRBJ2-1	TRBV27	CASSFPGRGDEQFF	TGTGCCAGCAGTTTCCCAGGCAGGGGCGATGAGCAGTTCTTC
-	many	TRBJ2-7	TRBV7-9	CASSINREQYF	TGTGCCAGCAGCATAAATCGAGAGCAGTACTTC
-	few	TRBJ2-5	TRBV11-2	CASSLLGIGGEETQYF	TGTGCCAGCAGCTTACTCGGGATCGGCGGGGAAGAGACCCAGTACTTC
-	few	TRBJ2-5	TRBV20-1	CSAPGVGAETQYF	TGCAGTGCCCCGGGCGTGGGTGCGGAGACCCAGTACTTC
TRBD2	-	TRBJ2-1	TRBV7-2	CASSSSSGGLSYNEQFF	TGCGCCAGCAGCTCCAGCAGCGGGGGCTTATCCTACAATGAGCAGTTCTTC